The present entry profiles one T cell receptor (beta chain) with its context. Its antigen is not identified. The data stem from a study of cytomegalovirus exposure and HLA in healthy donors. The study ran its PCR with 60 Vbeta and 13 Jbeta primers. Data came from immunoSEQ multiplex PCR; TCRdb stores just in-frame clones and leaves some out. The sample holds about 120,000 clones, approximately 80% seen once. CDR1 and CDR2 from the germline V gene are MNHEY and SVGAGI. V gave up 5 bases and J gave up 6 bases; unmatched junction bases: 7. The CDR3 runs to 15 residues. General study points: Among TCR beta chains of equal frequency, HLA-associated ones were more clonally expanded in a later analysis.

The clonotype was recovered from a young man in good health and CMV-seropositive. Sequenced sample: PBMCs. The chain couples TRBV6-5 to TRBJ2-2; 9 nucleotides agree with TRBD1. The CDR3 DNA reads as TGTGCCAGCAGTGCACAGGGGGCGACGGCCGGGGAGCTGTTTTTT. It translates to CASSAQGATAGELFF.